A selection of T cell receptor beta chains follows, all from one sample in a study of vaccination effects on CD4 cells after COVID-19. These TCRs' antigens remain unknown. Sequencing used immunoSEQ multiplex PCR; TCRdb keeps in-frame clones, though not all of them. The table has under 50,000 clones, roughly three quarters seen once; the top ten hold 12%. This specimen was CD4+ T cells from PBMCs cultured without peptide, taken before COVID-19 vaccination. Every receptor here comes from a human donor who had a prior SARS-CoV-2 infection. Both conserved end residues are part of each CDR3. The order of the fields is V gene, J gene, CDR3 protein.

TRBV12-3/TRBV12-4	TRBJ1-6	CASSLVTRGPLHF
TRBV7-3	TRBJ2-1	CASSLLGYNEQFF
TRBV4-1	TRBJ1-6	CASSQGGSPLHF
TRBV5-4	TRBJ1-1	CASSFLGIGSTEAFF
TRBV6-1	TRBJ1-2	CASSDRSYGYTF
TRBV5-5	TRBJ2-7	CASSLSLGAGYYYEQYF
TRBV5-1	TRBJ1-3	CASTSGGSGNTIYF
TRBV3-1/TRBV3-2	TRBJ1-2	CASSLEGALEGYTF
TRBV19	TRBJ1-5	CASSIDPRGQPQHF
TRBV25-1	TRBJ2-5	CASSGGLAGNQETQYF
TRBV7-9	TRBJ2-5	CASGLIEETQYF
TRBV5-3	TRBJ2-3	CARNSVISRTDTQYF
TRBV11-3	TRBJ1-1	CASSLGQDTEAFF
TRBV12-2	TRBJ2-4	CASRPRTSLRYIQYF
TRBV7-2	TRBJ1-5	CASSTQTGWNQPQHF
TRBV25-1	TRBJ2-2	CASSDSGQGSVGELFF
TRBV7-2	TRBJ2-3	CASSLAPRDTQYF
TRBV7-6	TRBJ2-5	CASSPGTSSLKETQYF